This T cell receptor beta chain was retrieved from a study of cytomegalovirus exposure and HLA in healthy donors. CDR1 is MNHNY and CDR2 is SVGAGI in the germline V gene (reference sequence). Trimming removed 4 bases at V and 7 bases at J, with 11 bases between. There are 14 residues in the CDR3. Overall study findings and caveats: As immune exposure information, only CMV serostatus was available.

In its sample, this clone ranks as medium-sized (0.01 to 0.1%). No antigen is known for it. PCR involved 60 Vbeta and 13 Jbeta primers. Generated by immunoSEQ multiplex PCR, the TCRdb table keeps only in-frame clones and is missing some. Among about 130,000 clones, around 83% were seen once, and the ten largest hold roughly 2.5%. What was sequenced was PBMCs. This TCR derives from a man aged 50 to 59 in good health and CMV-seronegative. This chain joins TRBV6-6 and TRBJ1-6; D is possibly TRBD1 (5 bases). The CDR3 sequence: CASSSPGGNSPLHF. CDR3 nucleotides: TGTGCCAGCAGTTCCCCGGGGGGAAATTCACCCCTCCACTTT.